Each of the 5 T cell receptor beta chains below was sequenced from the same sample in a study of tissue T cells after allogeneic stem cell transplantation. This table comes from immunoSEQ multiplex PCR, and its TCRdb copy is limited to in-frame clones, with some not included. This sample has roughly 51,000 clones, with around 72% found just once. Sequenced input: sorted cells pooled from one or two spleens. These receptors were collected from a pool of C57BL/6 mice in good health.

Worth noting for this clone: The germline gene is not matched at one end of the junction; a read error may be the cause. The germline and genes are mouse ones. The read comes to an end 1 residue before the CDR3 does, leaving the germline J gene to fill in the end. V is TRBV4 and J is TRBJ2-5; 11 bases are shared with TRBD2. The length of the CDR3 is 15 residues. Germline V gives CDR1 LGHDT, CDR2 YNNKQL (reference sequence). The CDR3 DNA, read in part, is TGTGCCAGCAGCAAAGACTGGGGGGGGCAAGACACCCAGTAC. It translates to CASSKDWGGQDTQY. The CDR3, in full, reads CASSKDWGGQDTQYF.

On this clone itself: Gene names are mouse gene names. The sequenced fragment ends 1 residue before the CDR3 boundary, so the rest is inferred from the germline J gene. The genes are TRBV13-2 and TRBJ2-3; D is perhaps TRBD2 (6 bases). V shed 4 bases and J shed 0 bases, with 12 bases lying between them. Germline assignment: CDR1 NNHNN and CDR2 SYGAGS (reference sequence). The CDR3 consists of 15 residues. CDR3 residues: CASGTLGSSAETLYF. The sequenced CDR3 bases are TGTGCCAGCGGTACTCTGGGGTCTAGTGCAGAAACGCTGTAT.

As for this clone: Gene labels here are mouse ones. The CDR3 end lies 1 residue beyond the end of the read and is filled in from the germline J gene. The chain carries TRBV4 and TRBJ2-2; D gene unclear. V was shortened by 6 bases and J by 3 bases, with 8 bases between the two germline ends. Germline CDR1 and CDR2: LGHDT and YNNKQL (reference sequence). This CDR3 is 13 amino acids long. The CDR3 DNA, read in part, is TGTGCCAGCAGTCGCACATACACCGGGCAGCTCTAC. It yields the protein CASSRTYTGQLY. The entire CDR3 protein reads CASSRTYTGQLYF.

Regarding this clone: The gene names here belong to mouse. From the germline J gene comes the end of the CDR3, since the read stops 1 residue before it. The chain joins TRBV24 to TRBJ2-4, with 11 bases fitting TRBD2. The CDR3 totals 19 residues. CDR1 is KGHTA and CDR2 is FRNEEI in the germline V gene. Trimming removed 0 bases from V and 2 bases from J; junction bases left unmatched: 10. The CDR3 here is CASSLYPTGLGDDQNTLYF. CDR3 DNA (partial): TGTGCCAGCAGTCTGTATCCGACGGGACTGGGGGATGATCAAAACACCTTGTAC.

This clone was detected only once. Gene names and germline match the mouse. The missing CDR3 end, 1 residue past where the read stops, is filled in from the germline J gene. The J gene is TRBJ2-2, the V gene TRBV19, with a weak D call TRBD1 (5 bases). The CDR3 length is 13 residues. The germline V and J ends were trimmed by 9 bases and 3 bases, with 12 bases remaining between them. Germline V gives CDR1 FNHDT, CDR2 SITEND (reference sequence). This chain's CDR3 is CAIIVGDTGQLYF. The DNA read from the CDR3 is TGTGCCATCATCGTAGGGGACACCGGGCAGCTCTAC.